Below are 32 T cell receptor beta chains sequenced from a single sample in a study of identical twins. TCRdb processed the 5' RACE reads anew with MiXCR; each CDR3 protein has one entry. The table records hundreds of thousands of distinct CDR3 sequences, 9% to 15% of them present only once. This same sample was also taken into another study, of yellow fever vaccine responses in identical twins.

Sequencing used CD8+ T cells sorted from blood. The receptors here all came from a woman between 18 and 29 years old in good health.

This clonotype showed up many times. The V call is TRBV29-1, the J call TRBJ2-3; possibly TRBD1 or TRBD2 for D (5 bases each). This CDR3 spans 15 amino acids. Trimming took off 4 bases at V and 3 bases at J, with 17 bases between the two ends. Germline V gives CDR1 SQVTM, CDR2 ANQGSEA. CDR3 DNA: TGCAGCGTTGTAGGCGTGGGGGAGTCAACAGATACGCAGTATTTT. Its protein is CSVVGVGESTDTQYF.

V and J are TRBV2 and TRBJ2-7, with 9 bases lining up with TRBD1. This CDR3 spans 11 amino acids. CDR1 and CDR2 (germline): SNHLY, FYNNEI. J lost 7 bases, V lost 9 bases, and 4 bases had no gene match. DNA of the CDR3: TGTGCCAGACAGGGGGCTAAAGAGCAGTACGTC. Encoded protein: CARQGAKEQYV.

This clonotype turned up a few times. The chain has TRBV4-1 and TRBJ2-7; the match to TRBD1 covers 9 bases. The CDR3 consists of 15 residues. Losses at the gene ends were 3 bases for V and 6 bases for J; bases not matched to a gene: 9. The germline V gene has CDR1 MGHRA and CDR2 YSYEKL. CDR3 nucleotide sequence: TGCGCCAGCAGCCAGAGCGGGACAGGGACTGGCGAGCAGTACTTC. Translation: CASSQSGTGTGEQYF.

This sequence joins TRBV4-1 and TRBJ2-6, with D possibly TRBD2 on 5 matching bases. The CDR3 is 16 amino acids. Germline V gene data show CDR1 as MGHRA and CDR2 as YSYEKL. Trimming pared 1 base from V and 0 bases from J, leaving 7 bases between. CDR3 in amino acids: CASSQVAGSGANVLTF. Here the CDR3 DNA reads TGCGCCAGCAGCCAAGTCGCGGGCTCTGGGGCCAACGTCCTGACTTTC.

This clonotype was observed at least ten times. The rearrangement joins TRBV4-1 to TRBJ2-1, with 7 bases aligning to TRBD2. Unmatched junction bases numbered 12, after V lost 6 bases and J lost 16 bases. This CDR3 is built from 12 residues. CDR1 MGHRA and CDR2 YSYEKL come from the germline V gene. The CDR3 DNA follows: TGCGCCAGCAGTCCCGGGAGGTCGGGCCTTTTCTTC. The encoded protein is CASSPGRSGLFF.

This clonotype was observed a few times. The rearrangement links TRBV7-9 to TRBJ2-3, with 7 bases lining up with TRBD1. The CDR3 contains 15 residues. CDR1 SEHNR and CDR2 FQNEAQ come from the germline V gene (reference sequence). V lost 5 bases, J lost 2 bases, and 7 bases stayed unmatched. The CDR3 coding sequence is TGTGCCAGCAGCCCGGCAGGGGGAGACACAGATACGCAGTATTTT. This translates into CASSPAGGDTDTQYF.

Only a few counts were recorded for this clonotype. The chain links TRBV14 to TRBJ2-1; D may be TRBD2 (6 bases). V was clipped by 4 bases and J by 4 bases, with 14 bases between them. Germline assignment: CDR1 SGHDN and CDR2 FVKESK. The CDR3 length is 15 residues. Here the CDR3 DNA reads TGTGCCAGCAGCCCGGACTATGGAGCTTACAATGAGCAGTTCTTC. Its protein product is CASSPDYGAYNEQFF.

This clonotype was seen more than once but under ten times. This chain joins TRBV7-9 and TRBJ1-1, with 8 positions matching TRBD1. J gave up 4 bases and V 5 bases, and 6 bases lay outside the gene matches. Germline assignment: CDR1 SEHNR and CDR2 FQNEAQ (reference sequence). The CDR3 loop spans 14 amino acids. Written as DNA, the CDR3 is TGTGCCAGCAGCAACGAACAGGGGGGCACTGAAGCTTTCTTT. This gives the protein CASSNEQGGTEAFF.

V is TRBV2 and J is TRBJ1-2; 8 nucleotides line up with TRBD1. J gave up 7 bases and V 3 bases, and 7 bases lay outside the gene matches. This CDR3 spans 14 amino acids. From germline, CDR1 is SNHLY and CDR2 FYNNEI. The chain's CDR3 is CASSDIRTGPGYTF. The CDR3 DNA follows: TGTGCCAGCAGTGACATAAGGACAGGGCCTGGCTACACCTTC.

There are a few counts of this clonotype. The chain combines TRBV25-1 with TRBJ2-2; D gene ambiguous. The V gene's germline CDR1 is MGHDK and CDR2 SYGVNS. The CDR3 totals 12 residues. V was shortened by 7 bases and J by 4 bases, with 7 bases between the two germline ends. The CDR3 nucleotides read TGTGCCAGCACGGAACTCACCGGGGAGCTGTTTTTT. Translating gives CASTELTGELFF.

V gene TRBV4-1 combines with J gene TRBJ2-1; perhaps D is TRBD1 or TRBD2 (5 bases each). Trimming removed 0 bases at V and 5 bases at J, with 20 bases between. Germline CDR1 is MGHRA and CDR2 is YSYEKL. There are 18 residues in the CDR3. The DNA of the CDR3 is TGCGCCAGCAGCCAAGAAGTTGCTTGGGACCGAGCCAACAATGAGCAGTTCTTC. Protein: CASSQEVAWDRANNEQFF.

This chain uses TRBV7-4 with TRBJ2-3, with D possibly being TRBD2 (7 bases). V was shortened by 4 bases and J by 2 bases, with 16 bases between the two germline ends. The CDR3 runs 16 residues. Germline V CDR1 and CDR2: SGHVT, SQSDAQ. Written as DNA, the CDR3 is TGTGCCAGCAGCTCAGGAGGGGGAGGGCCCACAGATACGCAGTATTTT. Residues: CASSSGGGGPTDTQYF.

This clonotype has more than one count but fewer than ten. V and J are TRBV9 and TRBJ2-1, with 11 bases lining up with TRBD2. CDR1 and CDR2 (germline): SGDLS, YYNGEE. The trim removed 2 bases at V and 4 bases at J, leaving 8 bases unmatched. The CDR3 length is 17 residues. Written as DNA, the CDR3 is TGTGCCAGCAGCGTGGGATGGGGGACTAGCGGTTACAATGAGCAGTTCTTC. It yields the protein CASSVGWGTSGYNEQFF.

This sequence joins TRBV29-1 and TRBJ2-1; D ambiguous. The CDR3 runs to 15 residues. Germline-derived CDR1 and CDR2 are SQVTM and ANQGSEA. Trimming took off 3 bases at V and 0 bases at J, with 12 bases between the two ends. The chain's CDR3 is CSVESEDSSYNEQFF. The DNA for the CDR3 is TGCAGCGTTGAGTCGGAAGATAGCTCCTACAATGAGCAGTTCTTC.

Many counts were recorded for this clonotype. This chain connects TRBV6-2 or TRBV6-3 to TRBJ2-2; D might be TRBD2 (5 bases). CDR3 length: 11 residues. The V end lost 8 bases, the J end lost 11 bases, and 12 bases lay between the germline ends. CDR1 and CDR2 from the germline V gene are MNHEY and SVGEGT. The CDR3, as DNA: TGTGCCAGCGGGCCCGGACTTGAGCTGTTTTTT. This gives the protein CASGPGLELFF.

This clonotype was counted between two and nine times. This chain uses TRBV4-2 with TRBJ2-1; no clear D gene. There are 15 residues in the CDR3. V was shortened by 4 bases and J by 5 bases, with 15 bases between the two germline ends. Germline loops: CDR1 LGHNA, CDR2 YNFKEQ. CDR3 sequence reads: CASSPPGTLNNEQFF. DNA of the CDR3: TGTGCCAGCAGCCCCCCGGGCACGTTAAACAATGAGCAGTTCTTC.

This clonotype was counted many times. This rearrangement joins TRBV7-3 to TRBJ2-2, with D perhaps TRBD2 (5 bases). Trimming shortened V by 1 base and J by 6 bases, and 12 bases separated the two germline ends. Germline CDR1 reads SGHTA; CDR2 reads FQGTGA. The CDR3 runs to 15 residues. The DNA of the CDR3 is TGTGCCAGCAGCTTAAATTTAGCGTCGGCCGGGGAGCTGTTTTTT. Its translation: CASSLNLASAGELFF.

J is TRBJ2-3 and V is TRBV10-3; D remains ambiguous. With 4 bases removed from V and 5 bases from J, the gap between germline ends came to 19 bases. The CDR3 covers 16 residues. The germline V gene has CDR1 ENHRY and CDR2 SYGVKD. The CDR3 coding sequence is TGTGCCATCAGTGGGATCGGAACCGAACACGTAGATACGCAGTATTTT. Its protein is CAISGIGTEHVDTQYF.

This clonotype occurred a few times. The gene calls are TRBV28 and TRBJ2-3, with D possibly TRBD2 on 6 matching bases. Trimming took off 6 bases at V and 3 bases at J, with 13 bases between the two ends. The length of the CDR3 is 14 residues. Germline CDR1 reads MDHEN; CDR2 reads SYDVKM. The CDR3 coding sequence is TGTGCCAGCAGCCTGACGGGACTTACAGATACGCAGTATTTT. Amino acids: CASSLTGLTDTQYF.

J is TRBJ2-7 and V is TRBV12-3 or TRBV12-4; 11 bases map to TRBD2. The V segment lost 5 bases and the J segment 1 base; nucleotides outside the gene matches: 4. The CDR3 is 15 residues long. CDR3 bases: TGTGCCAGCAGTACTAGCGGGAGTTGGTCCTACGAGCAGTACTTC. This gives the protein CASSTSGSWSYEQYF.

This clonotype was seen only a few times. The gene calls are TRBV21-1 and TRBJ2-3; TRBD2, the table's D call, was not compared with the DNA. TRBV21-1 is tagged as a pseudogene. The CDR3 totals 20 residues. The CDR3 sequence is CARTNRDVRLAGVNTDTQYF. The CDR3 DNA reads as TGTGCCAGAACGAACAGGGATGTGAGACTAGCGGGGGTAAACACAGATACGCAGTATTTT.

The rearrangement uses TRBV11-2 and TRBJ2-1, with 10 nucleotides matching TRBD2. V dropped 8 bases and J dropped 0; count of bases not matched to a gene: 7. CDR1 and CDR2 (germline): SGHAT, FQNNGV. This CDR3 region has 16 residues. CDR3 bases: TGTGCCAGCTGGGGCACTAGCGGGACCTCCTACAATGAGCAGTTCTTC. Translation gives CASWGTSGTSYNEQFF.

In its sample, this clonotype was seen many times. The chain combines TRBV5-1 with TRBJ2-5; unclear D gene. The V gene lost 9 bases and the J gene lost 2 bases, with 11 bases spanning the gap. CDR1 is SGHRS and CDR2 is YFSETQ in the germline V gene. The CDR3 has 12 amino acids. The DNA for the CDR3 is TGCGCCATCGGACCATTTCAAGAGACCCAGTACTTC. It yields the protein CAIGPFQETQYF.

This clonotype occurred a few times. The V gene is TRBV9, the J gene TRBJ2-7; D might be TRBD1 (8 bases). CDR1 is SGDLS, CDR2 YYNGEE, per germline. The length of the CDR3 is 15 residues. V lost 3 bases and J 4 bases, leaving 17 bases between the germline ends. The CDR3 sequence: CASSATGGAGYEQYF. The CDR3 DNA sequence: TGTGCCAGCAGCGCCACAGGGGGGGCTGGATACGAGCAGTACTTC. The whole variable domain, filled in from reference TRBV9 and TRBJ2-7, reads DSGVTQTPKHLITATGQRVTLRCSPRSGDLSVYWYQQSLDQGLQFLIQYYNGEERAKGNILERFSAQQFPDLHSELNLSSLELGDSALYFCASSATGGAGYEQYFGPGTRLTVT.

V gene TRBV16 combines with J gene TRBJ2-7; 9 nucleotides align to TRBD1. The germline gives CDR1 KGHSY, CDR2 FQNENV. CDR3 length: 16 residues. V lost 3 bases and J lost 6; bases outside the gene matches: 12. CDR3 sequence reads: CASSQAPPGQGFEQYV. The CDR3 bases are TGTGCCAGCAGCCAGGCCCCGCCCGGACAGGGGTTCGAGCAGTACGTC.

CDR3 loop: CASNHRDRGMTEAFF. CDR3 coding DNA: TGTGCCAGCAACCACCGGGACAGGGGTATGACTGAAGCTTTCTTT. This sequence joins TRBV5-6 and TRBJ1-1; TRBD1 matches at 10 bases. CDR1 is SGHDT and CDR2 is YYEEEE in the germline V gene. J lost 5 bases, V lost 6 bases, and 10 bases had no gene match. The CDR3 covers 15 residues.

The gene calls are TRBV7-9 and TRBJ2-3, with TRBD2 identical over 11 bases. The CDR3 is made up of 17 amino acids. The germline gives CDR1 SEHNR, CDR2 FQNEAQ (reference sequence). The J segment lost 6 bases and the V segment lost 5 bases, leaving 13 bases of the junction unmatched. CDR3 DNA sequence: TGTGCCAGCAGCCCGGTACTAGCGGGGGCCCTTCACGATACGCAGTATTTT. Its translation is CASSPVLAGALHDTQYF.

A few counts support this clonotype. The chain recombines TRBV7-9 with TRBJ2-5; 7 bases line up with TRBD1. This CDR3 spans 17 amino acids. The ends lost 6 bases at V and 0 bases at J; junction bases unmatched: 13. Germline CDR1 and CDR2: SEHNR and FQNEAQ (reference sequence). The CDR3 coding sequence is TGTGCCAGCAGTCACAAGAGGGGGACAGCGCACCAAGAGACCCAGTACTTC. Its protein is CASSHKRGTAHQETQYF.

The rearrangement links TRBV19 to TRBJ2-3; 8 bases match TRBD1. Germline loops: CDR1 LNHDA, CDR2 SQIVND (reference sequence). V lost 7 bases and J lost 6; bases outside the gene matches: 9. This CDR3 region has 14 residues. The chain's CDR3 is CASNNRGSFDTQYF. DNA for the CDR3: TGTGCCAGTAATAACAGGGGGAGCTTTGATACGCAGTATTTT.

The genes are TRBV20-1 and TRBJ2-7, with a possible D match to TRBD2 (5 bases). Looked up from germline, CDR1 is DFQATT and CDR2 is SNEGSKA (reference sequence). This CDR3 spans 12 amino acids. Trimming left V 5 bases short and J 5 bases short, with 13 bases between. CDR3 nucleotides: TGCAGTGCTCAGGCAAGAGGGAACGAGCAGTACTTC. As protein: CSAQARGNEQYF.

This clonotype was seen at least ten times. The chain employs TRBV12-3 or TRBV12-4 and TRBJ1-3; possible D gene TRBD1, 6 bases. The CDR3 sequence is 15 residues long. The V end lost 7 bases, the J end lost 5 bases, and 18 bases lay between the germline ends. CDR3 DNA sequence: TGTGCCAGCACTCTTAGACAGGCCCATCGAAACACCATATATTTT. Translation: CASTLRQAHRNTIYF.

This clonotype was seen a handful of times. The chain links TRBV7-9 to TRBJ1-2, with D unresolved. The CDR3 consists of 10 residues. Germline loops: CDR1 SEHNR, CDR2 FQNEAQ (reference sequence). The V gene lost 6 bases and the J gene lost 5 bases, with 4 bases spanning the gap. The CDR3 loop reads CASSQYGYTF. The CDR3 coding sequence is TGTGCCAGCAGTCAGTATGGCTACACCTTC. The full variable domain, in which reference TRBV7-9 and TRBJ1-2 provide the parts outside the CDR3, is DTGVSQNPRHKITKRGQNVTFRCDPISEHNRLYWYRQTLGQGPEFLTYFQNEAQLEKSRLLSDRFSAERPKGSFSTLEIQRTEQGDSAMYLCASSQYGYTFGSGTRLTVV.